This is a list of T cell receptor beta chains from one sample in a study of shared clonotypes between healthy human individuals. Method: immunoSEQ multiplex PCR; TCRdb's copy keeps in-frame clones and lacks some. In the table there are 950,000 to 1,300,000 clones, more than 60% of which are singletons. The sample consisted of memory CD4+ T cells sorted from blood. These receptors came from a man aged 18 to 29 in good health. CDR3s include the opening cysteine and the closing phenylalanine or tryptophan. A D gene is named only where the DNA matches it firmly. Clone size is not always given. Where it is, it says once, few, many or a class for expanded clones.

NA | once | TRBJ2-3 | TRBV5-6 | CASSLTYSTDTQYF | TGTGCCAGCAGCTTAACTTATAGCACAGATACGCAGTATTTT
NA | NA | TRBJ1-6 | TRBV5-1 | CASSLDGVYNSPLHF | TGCGCCAGCAGCTTGGATGGGGTCTATAATTCACCCCTCCACTTT
NA | few | TRBJ1-6 | TRBV25-1 | CASSESSSPLHF | TGTGCCAGCAGTGAATCGTCCTCCCCCCTCCACTTT
TRBD1 | NA | TRBJ2-7 | TRBV28 | CASSSPTGQHYEQYF | TGTGCCAGCAGTTCTCCTACGGGACAGCACTACGAGCAGTACTTC
TRBD2 | NA | TRBJ2-2 | TRBV5-8 | CASNYAGEVITGELFF | TGTGCCAGCAATTATGCGGGAGAGGTGATAACCGGGGAGCTGTTTTTT
TRBD2 | NA | TRBJ2-7 | TRBV10-2 | CASSDTKTGGPGEQYF | TGCGCCAGCAGTGATACAAAAACGGGAGGGCCCGGCGAGCAGTACTTC
NA | NA | TRBJ2-7 | TRBV19 | CARLVGQHSDEQYF | TGTGCCAGGTTAGTAGGCCAGCACTCAGACGAGCAGTACTTC
NA | NA | TRBJ2-3 | TRBV7-2 | CASSSEQGRVTQYF | TGTGCCAGCAGCTCAGAGCAGGGACGGGTGACGCAGTATTTT
NA | NA | TRBJ2-7 | TRBV7-2 | CASSLYSLYEQYF | TGTGCCAGCAGCCTCTACTCCCTCTACGAGCAGTACTTC
TRBD1 | NA | TRBJ2-3 | TRBV5-1 | CASSLGQLLTDTQYF | TGCGCCAGCAGCCTGGGACAGCTCCTCACAGATACGCAGTATTTT
NA | NA | TRBJ1-5 | TRBV6-1 | CASTGQLNQPQHF | TGTGCCAGCACTGGACAGTTGAATCAGCCCCAGCATTTT
NA | NA | TRBJ2-2 | TRBV27 | CASSHKNRSAGTGELFF | TGTGCCAGCAGTCATAAGAACAGAAGTGCCGGCACCGGGGAGCTGTTTTTT
NA | NA | TRBJ2-7 | TRBV2 | CASSELVADYEQYF | TGTGCCAGCAGTGAATTGGTAGCGGACTACGAGCAGTACTTC
TRBD2 | NA | TRBJ2-1 | TRBV30 | CAWRSPPGLAFNEQFF | TGTGCCTGGAGGTCTCCTCCAGGACTAGCATTCAATGAGCAGTTCTTC
TRBD1 | NA | TRBJ2-5 | TRBV27 | CASSRDSQETQYF | TGTGCCAGCAGCCGGGACAGCCAAGAGACCCAGTACTTC
NA | many | TRBJ2-3 | TRBV5-1 | CASSLAPGPRTDTQYF | TGCGCCAGCAGCTTGGCTCCGGGACCTCGCACAGATACGCAGTATTTT
TRBD1 | NA | TRBJ1-2 | TRBV18 | CASSPPGQGNLGYTF | TGTGCCAGCTCACCCCCGGGACAGGGGAATTTAGGCTACACCTTC
TRBD2 | NA | TRBJ2-7 | TRBV6-5 | CASSYRVASGAHEQYF | TGTGCCAGCAGTTACCGGGTGGCTAGCGGGGCCCACGAGCAGTACTTC
NA | NA | TRBJ2-5 | TRBV11-2 | CASSPPGLARVTQYF | TGTGCCAGCAGCCCCCCCGGACTCGCTCGAGTGACCCAGTACTTC
TRBD1 | NA | TRBJ2-7 | TRBV5-1 | CASSPGTGESYEQYF | TGCGCCAGCAGCCCTGGGACAGGGGAGTCCTACGAGCAGTACTTC
TRBD1 | NA | TRBJ1-4 | TRBV11-2 | CASSPKTGTNEKLFF | TGTGCCAGCAGCCCCAAGACAGGGACTAATGAAAAACTGTTTTTT
NA | NA | TRBJ2-3 | TRBV9 | CASSVDVGIGADTQYF | TGTGCCAGCAGCGTAGACGTGGGGATTGGGGCAGATACGCAGTATTTT
NA | NA | TRBJ1-4 | TRBV7-9 | CASSLRSLGNEKLFF | TGTGCCAGCAGCCTCCGGTCCTTAGGTAATGAAAAACTGTTTTTT
TRBD1 | NA | TRBJ2-3 | TRBV29-1 | CSLQGGTDTQYF | TGCAGCTTACAGGGGGGCACAGATACGCAGTATTTT
NA | NA | TRBJ2-2 | TRBV5-8 | CASSLGLSNTGELFF | TGTGCCAGCAGCTTAGGGCTTTCTAACACCGGGGAGCTGTTTTTT
NA | NA | TRBJ2-7 | TRBV10-2 | CASSEGLAPSYEQYF | TGCGCCAGCAGTGAGGGGCTAGCGCCTTCCTACGAGCAGTACTTC
NA | few | TRBJ1-6 | TRBV5-4 | CASSRDGTIPSPLHF | TGTGCCAGCAGCCGGGACGGAACCATCCCTTCACCCCTCCACTTT
NA | NA | TRBJ1-1 | TRBV5-1 | CASSLRTGGVTEAFF | TGCGCCAGCAGCTTACGGACCGGGGGGGTAACTGAAGCTTTCTTT
NA | NA | TRBJ2-5 | TRBV5-4 | CASSQPGGLETQYF | TGTGCCAGCAGCCAGCCCGGGGGTCTGGAGACCCAGTACTTC
NA | few | TRBJ2-7 | TRBV27 | CASSRDGLSYEQYF | TGTGCCAGTTCCCGGGACGGACTCTCCTACGAGCAGTACTTC